Listed below are T cell receptor beta chains from one sample, sequenced in a study of OX40 agonist ivuxolimab in advanced cancers. Here immunoSEQ multiplex PCR was the method, and the copy in TCRdb shows in-frame clones only, minus some. This table holds over 10,000 clones, 80% to 95% found once. The sequences come from CD4+ or CD8+ T cells sorted from blood, collected in a trial of the OX40 agonist ivuxolimab. Receptor source: an adult with an advanced solid tumor such as melanoma, head and neck, liver or kidney cancer. The CDR3 runs from the conserved cysteine through the conserved F or W. D genes are given only for firm matches. Only part of the rows carry a size: once, few, many, or a class if the clone is expanded.

cdr3_nt | cdr3_aa | j_call | v_call | d_call | clone_size
TGCGCCAGCAGCCAAGAAGAATTCTCCGGGGAGCTGTTTTTT | CASSQEEFSGELFF | TRBJ2-2 | TRBV4-3 | . | .
TGCGCCAGCAGTGAGTCCAGGGGCCCGAGCTCCTACGAGCAGTACTTC | CASSESRGPSSYEQYF | TRBJ2-7 | TRBV10-2 | . | .
TGTGCCAGCAGCCAACTAGCGGGGTCCTACGAGCAGTACTTC | CASSQLAGSYEQYF | TRBJ2-7 | TRBV7-3 | TRBD2 | .
TGTGCCAGCAGTGTGGGGGTTGTTCAGCCCCAGCATTTT | CASSVGVVQPQHF | TRBJ1-5 | TRBV6-1 | . | .
TGTGCCAGCAGCACCGGGCTCCACACCGGGGAGCTGTTTTTT | CASSTGLHTGELFF | TRBJ2-2 | TRBV7-9 | . | .
TGTGCCAGCAGCCAAGAAGGGAGCTTCTACGAGCAGTACTTC | CASSQEGSFYEQYF | TRBJ2-7 | TRBV14 | . | .
TGTGCCAGCAGTGATGTGGGGGCCCGAAGACGGGCCAAAGGATCACCCCTCCACTTT | CASSDVGARRRAKGSPLHF | TRBJ1-6 | TRBV2 | . | .
TGTGCCAGTAGTTTTGGGACAGGGTACACTGAAGCTTTCTTT | CASSFGTGYTEAFF | TRBJ1-1 | TRBV19 | TRBD1 | .
TGTGCCAGCAGCGCACAGGACAGGACAACTAATGAAAAACTGTTTTTT | CASSAQDRTTNEKLFF | TRBJ1-4 | TRBV5-6 | TRBD1 | .
TGTGCCAGCAGCTTTACCGGGAAGGGTGAGCAGTTCTTC | CASSFTGKGEQFF | TRBJ2-1 | TRBV7-9 | . | medium-sized
TGTGCCAGCAGTTACGGGGGAGATGGAAACACCATATATTTT | CASSYGGDGNTIYF | TRBJ1-3 | TRBV25-1 | . | .
TGTGCCAGCAGTTACTCGCTCGCCGGGGAGCTGTTTTTT | CASSYSLAGELFF | TRBJ2-2 | TRBV6-5 | . | .
TGTGCCCACGGACCGGGGGGGACCAATGAGCAGTTCTTC | CAHGPGGTNEQFF | TRBJ2-1 | TRBV7-9 | TRBD2 | .
TGCGCCAGCAGCCAAGATCACAGGGGTGCTCTAAAAACTGAAGCTTTCTTT | CASSQDHRGALKTEAFF | TRBJ1-1 | TRBV4-3 | TRBD1 | few
TGCAGCGTTGATGGTGGTCATCATGTCGAGACCCAGTACTTC | CSVDGGHHVETQYF | TRBJ2-5 | TRBV29-1 | . | .
TGTGCCAGCAGCTTTCGGGACAGGTACACTGAAGCTTTCTTT | CASSFRDRYTEAFF | TRBJ1-1 | TRBV9 | TRBD1 | .
TGTGCCAGCAGCTTAGCGCCCTATGGTTCACCCCTCCACTTT | CASSLAPYGSPLHF | TRBJ1-6 | TRBV11-3 | . | .
TGCGCCAGCAGCCAAGCGTGGGGAGGCTCCTACAATGAGCAGTTCTTC | CASSQAWGGSYNEQFF | TRBJ2-1 | TRBV4-3 | . | .
TGTGCCAGCAGCCGACAGGTTTCAGGTCAGAGCTATGGCTACACCTTC | CASSRQVSGQSYGYTF | TRBJ1-2 | TRBV7-2 | . | .
TGTGCCAGTACCACCCAGGGGTCTGAAGCTTTCTTT | CASTTQGSEAFF | TRBJ1-1 | TRBV19 | . | .
TGTGCCAGCAGCGGAACAGGGGCCAACACCGGGGAGCTGTTTTTT | CASSGTGANTGELFF | TRBJ2-2 | TRBV7-9 | TRBD1 | .
TGTGCCAGCAGTTCATACCGGACAGGGACTAACTATGGCTACACCTTC | CASSSYRTGTNYGYTF | TRBJ1-2 | TRBV7-8 | TRBD1 | .
TGTGCCAGCAGCGACGGACTCAACACAGATACGCAGTATTTT | CASSDGLNTDTQYF | TRBJ2-3 | TRBV7-9 | . | .
TGTGCCACCAGCAGAGAGAGGGCAGGGACCTACAATGAGCAGTTCTTC | CATSRERAGTYNEQFF | TRBJ2-1 | TRBV15 | . | .
TGTGCCAGCAGTGAAAAAGCGGACGGGGCTTCACCCCTCCACTTT | CASSEKADGASPLHF | TRBJ1-6 | TRBV6-1 | . | .
TGTGCCATCAGTGAGTCCCCTAACACCGGGGAGCTGTTTTTT | CAISESPNTGELFF | TRBJ2-2 | TRBV10-3 | . | .
TGCGCCAGCAGCTTCCGGACAGGGGAGGATGGCTACACCTTC | CASSFRTGEDGYTF | TRBJ1-2 | TRBV4-1 | TRBD1 | .
TGCGCCAGCAGCCAAACCGGGACAGGGGTATACGAGCAGTACTTC | CASSQTGTGVYEQYF | TRBJ2-7 | TRBV4-3 | TRBD1 | .
TGTGCCAGTAAGGCCGCAGGTTTCCAAGAGACCCAGTACTTC | CASKAAGFQETQYF | TRBJ2-5 | TRBV19 | . | .
TGCGCCAGCAGCTTACTAGGGACTGTCTTCCCGCTGGACACTGAAGCTTTCTTT | CASSLLGTVFPLDTEAFF | TRBJ1-1 | TRBV5-1 | . | .
TGTGCCAGCATTGGCGCCCAAGAGACCCAGTACTTC | CASIGAQETQYF | TRBJ2-5 | TRBV27 | . | .
TGTGCCAGCAGCGCACAGGACCAGGGGGCGGGCAATGAGCAGTTCTTC | CASSAQDQGAGNEQFF | TRBJ2-1 | TRBV7-9 | TRBD1 | .
TGTGCCAGCAGCATGACAGGGGCCACAGATACGCAGTATTTT | CASSMTGATDTQYF | TRBJ2-3 | TRBV11-3 | TRBD1 | .
TGTGCCAGCAGGGGGGGACTAGCGGGAGTGTCCGGGGAGCTGTTTTTT | CASRGGLAGVSGELFF | TRBJ2-2 | TRBV2 | TRBD2 | .
TGTGCCAGCAGCCAAGCCTCAAGGGACCGATCCTACGAGCAGTACTTC | CASSQASRDRSYEQYF | TRBJ2-7 | TRBV4-2 | . | .
TGTGCCAGCAAGGGGAACAGGGACTACACCTTC | CASKGNRDYTF | TRBJ1-2 | TRBV9 | . | .
TGTGCCAGCTACCCGAACACTGAAGCTTTCTTT | CASYPNTEAFF | TRBJ1-1 | TRBV2 | . | .
TGTGCCAGCAGCCAGGGACAGGGGAGCACCGGGGAGCTGTTTTTT | CASSQGQGSTGELFF | TRBJ2-2 | TRBV7-3 | TRBD1 | .
TGCGCCAGCAGCCAAGGGGGACTAGCGGCCTACGAGCAGTACTTC | CASSQGGLAAYEQYF | TRBJ2-7 | TRBV4-1 | TRBD2 | .
TGTGCCAGTAGTAGCAGGGCGGACGAGCAGTACTTC | CASSSRADEQYF | TRBJ2-7 | TRBV19 | . | .
TGCAGCGTTGAAGATCTGGGCGGGACGACAGGAAACATTCAGTACTTC | CSVEDLGGTTGNIQYF | TRBJ2-4 | TRBV29-1 | . | .
TGTGCCAGCAGCCCGGACAGGGGGAATCAGCCCCAGCATTTT | CASSPDRGNQPQHF | TRBJ1-5 | TRBV7-2 | TRBD1 | .
TGTGCCAGCTCACCTCCCGGACAGCCCCACCAACTATTC | CASSPPGQPHQLF | TRBJ1-2 | TRBV18 | . | .
TGTGCCAGCAGCTTATCGGGCGGGAGGGAGACCCAGTACTTC | CASSLSGGRETQYF | TRBJ2-5 | TRBV7-9 | TRBD2 | .
TGTGCCAGCAGCCTACTTAGCGGGAGGCTCACCGGGGAGCTGTTTTTT | CASSLLSGRLTGELFF | TRBJ2-2 | TRBV7-9 | TRBD2 | once
TGCGCCAGCAGCCAAGGCGAGCAGTTCTTC | CASSQGEQFF | TRBJ2-1 | TRBV4-3 | . | .
TGTGCCAGCAGTTACCCCTCGGGGCCTGAAGCTTTCTTT | CASSYPSGPEAFF | TRBJ1-1 | TRBV6-5 | . | .
TGCAGTGCTAGAGACCTCTACGAGCAGTACTTC | CSARDLYEQYF | TRBJ2-7 | TRBV20-1 | . | .
TGTGCCAGCAGCCCATGGACAGGGGCCAGGGCCTACGAGCAGTACTTC | CASSPWTGARAYEQYF | TRBJ2-7 | TRBV7-3 | TRBD1 | .
TGTGCCAGCAGGGAGGGGGCGCGGGAGCAGTTCTTC | CASREGAREQFF | TRBJ2-1 | TRBV2 | . | .
TGTGCCAGCAGCTTTTCCGGGGGGTATGAAAAACTGTTTTTT | CASSFSGGYEKLFF | TRBJ1-4 | TRBV7-9 | . | .
TGTGCCAGCAGCTCTGGATGGGGAAGTGAGCAGTTCTTC | CASSSGWGSEQFF | TRBJ2-1 | TRBV5-4 | . | .
TGTGCCAGCAGCCAATACACAGGCCTTTCCTACGAGCAGTACTTC | CASSQYTGLSYEQYF | TRBJ2-7 | TRBV16 | . | .
TGTGCCAGTGGGAATAGCGTTAACTCCTACGAGCAGTACTTC | CASGNSVNSYEQYF | TRBJ2-7 | TRBV19 | . | .
TGTGCCAGCAGCCCCCGTATATCGGGGCGCGAAGGCTACACCTTC | CASSPRISGREGYTF | TRBJ1-2 | TRBV9 | . | .